This entry describes one T cell receptor beta chain. This sample is part of a study of blood T cell repertoires in COVID-19. The CDR3 is made up of 16 amino acids. Germline loops: CDR1 GTSNPN, CDR2 SVGIG (reference sequence). Trimming at V came to 3 bases and at J to 0 bases, leaving 9 bases not matched to a gene. Enrolled during active infection, Seattle patients were then followed longitudinally. Sequencing used immunoSEQ multiplex PCR; TCRdb keeps in-frame clones, though not all of them. This repertoire shows 150,000 to 200,000 clones, less than 90% found once; its top ten account for roughly 9.8%.

J is TRBJ2-7 and V is TRBV30; TRBD2 aligns across 9 bases. The sequencing sample was made of peripheral blood. This TCR was recovered from a woman aged 60-70 years with COVID-19, enrolled during active disease. The CDR3, as DNA: TGTGCCTGGAGAGCACTAGCGGGCGCAAGCTCCTACGAGCAGTACTTC. Encoded protein: CAWRALAGASSYEQYF.